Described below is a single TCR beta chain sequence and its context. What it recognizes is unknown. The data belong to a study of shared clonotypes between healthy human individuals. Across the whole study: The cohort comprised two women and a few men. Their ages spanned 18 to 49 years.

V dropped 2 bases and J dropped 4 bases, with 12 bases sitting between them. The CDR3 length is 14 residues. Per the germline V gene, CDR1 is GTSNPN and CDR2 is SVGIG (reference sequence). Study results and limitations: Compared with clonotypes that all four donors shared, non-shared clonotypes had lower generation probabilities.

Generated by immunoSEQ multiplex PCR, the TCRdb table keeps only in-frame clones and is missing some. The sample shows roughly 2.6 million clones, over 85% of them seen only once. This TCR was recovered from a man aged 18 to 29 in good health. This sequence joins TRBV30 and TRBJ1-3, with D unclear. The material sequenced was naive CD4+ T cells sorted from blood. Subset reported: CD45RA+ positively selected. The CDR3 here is CAWSPGITGNTIYF. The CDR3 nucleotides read TGTGCCTGGAGTCCCGGCATTACGGGAAACACCATATATTTT.